This T cell receptor (beta chain) was obtained from a study of STAT5B mutations in CD4+ large granular lymphocyte leukemia. Study-level findings and limits: The CD4+ versus CD8+ T-LGLL clonality difference may reflect limited sample size.

The length of the CDR3 is 16 residues. From germline, CDR1 is SGHRS and CDR2 YFSETQ. The V gene end was trimmed by 4 bases and the J gene end by 9 bases; junction bases not matched to a gene: 16. The method was immunoSEQ multiplex PCR; TCRdb's version includes in-frame clones alone and lacks a portion of them. The sample has under 35,000 clones; around 67% are singletons. Regarding this clone: Its antigen is unknown.

The source material was CD4+ T cells from blood buffy coats. This sequence joins TRBV5-1 and TRBJ2-1, with 7 positions matching TRBD2. This sequence originates from a human donor in good health. The CDR3 coding sequence is TGCGCCAGCAGCCTGGCCTACGTGGGAGGGGAAGTTGAGCAGTTCTTC. Translating it yields CASSLAYVGGEVEQFF.